Reported below is one T cell receptor (beta chain). Antigen: not known. This sample was included in a study of shared clonotypes between healthy human individuals. Overall study results and limits: Owing to a small donor count, the genetic and exposure-history diversity represented was limited.

In the authors' methods: ImmunoSEQ sequences covered only the junction and lacked quality scores; filtering therefore differed. Produced via immunoSEQ multiplex PCR; TCRdb's table is partial and in-frame only. Clonal size and the V and J genes are those of that table, whereas D and trimming came from the DNA. The sample holds hundreds of thousands of clones, around 79% seen once. Germline V gives CDR1 SNHLY, CDR2 FYNNEI. This CDR3 spans 16 amino acids. The ends were cut back, 6 bases at V and 0 bases at J, with 18 bases in the middle. The gene calls are TRBV2 and TRBJ2-7; no clear D. This TCR was sampled from a woman between 35 and 50 years old in good health. Some clones in this sample may be carry-over from other donors' samples. Input material: PBMCs. In nucleotides, the CDR3 is TGTGCCAGCAGCGCCGGACGGCTGCTAAGCTCCTACGAGCAGTACTTC. Its protein product is CASSAGRLLSSYEQYF. Filled out from reference TRBV2 and TRBJ2-7, the complete variable domain reads EPEVTQTPSHQVTQMGQEVILRCVPISNHLYFYWYRQILGQKVEFLVSFYNNEISEKSEIFDDQFSVERPDGSNFTLKIRSTKLEDSAMYFCASSAGRLLSSYEQYFGPGTRLTVT.